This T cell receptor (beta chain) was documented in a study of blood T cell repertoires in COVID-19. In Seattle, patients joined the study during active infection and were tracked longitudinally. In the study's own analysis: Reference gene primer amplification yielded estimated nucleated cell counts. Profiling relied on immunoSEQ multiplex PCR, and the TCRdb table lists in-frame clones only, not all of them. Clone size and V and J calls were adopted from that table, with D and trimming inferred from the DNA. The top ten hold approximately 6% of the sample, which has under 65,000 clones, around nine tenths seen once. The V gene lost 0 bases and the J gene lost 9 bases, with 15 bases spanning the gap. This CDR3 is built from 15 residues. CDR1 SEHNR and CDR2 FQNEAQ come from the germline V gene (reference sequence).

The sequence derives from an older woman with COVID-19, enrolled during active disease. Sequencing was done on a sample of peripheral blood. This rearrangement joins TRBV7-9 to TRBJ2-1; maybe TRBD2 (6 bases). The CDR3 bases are TGTGCCAGCAGCTTAGCGGGGGGAGCGAGTAGTGAGCAGTTCTTC. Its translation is CASSLAGGASSEQFF. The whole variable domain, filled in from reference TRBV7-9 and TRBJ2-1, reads DTGVSQNPRHKITKRGQNVTFRCDPISEHNRLYWYRQTLGQGPEFLTYFQNEAQLEKSRLLSDRFSAERPKGSFSTLEIQRTEQGDSAMYLCASSLAGGASSEQFFGPGTRLTVL.